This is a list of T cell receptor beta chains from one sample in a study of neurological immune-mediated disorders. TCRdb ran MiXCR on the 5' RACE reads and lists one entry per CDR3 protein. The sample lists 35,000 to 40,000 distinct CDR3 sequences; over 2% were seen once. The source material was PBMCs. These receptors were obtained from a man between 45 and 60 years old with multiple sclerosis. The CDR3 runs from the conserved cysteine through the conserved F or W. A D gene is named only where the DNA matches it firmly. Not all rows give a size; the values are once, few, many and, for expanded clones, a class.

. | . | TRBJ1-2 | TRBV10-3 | TGTGCCATCAGCGGGGGAAAGGCCAACTATGGCTACACCTTC | CAISGGKANYGYTF
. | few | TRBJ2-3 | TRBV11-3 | TGTGCCAGCCAAAGGGGGGATACGCAGTATTTT | CASQRGDTQYF
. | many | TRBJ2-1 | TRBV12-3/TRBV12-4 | TGTGCCAGCAGTTACCGGGATCCTCGGGGTGAGCAGTTCTTC | CASSYRDPRGEQFF
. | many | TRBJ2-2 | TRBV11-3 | TGTGCCAGCAGCTCCGGGGTGAACACCGGGGAGCTGTTTTTT | CASSSGVNTGELFF
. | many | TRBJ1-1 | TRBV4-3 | TGCGCCAGCAGCCAAGACGGGGGCAGGGAGGGAGCTTTCTTT | CASSQDGGREGAFF
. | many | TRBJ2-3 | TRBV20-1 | TGCAGTGCCAGAGGAGGGAGACTAGATACGCAGTATTTT | CSARGGRLDTQYF
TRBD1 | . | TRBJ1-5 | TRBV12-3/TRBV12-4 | TGTGCCAGCAGCCAGGGACAGGGCTATCAGCCCCAGAATTTT | CASSQGQGYQPQNF
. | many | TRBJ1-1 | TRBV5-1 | TGCGCCAGCAGCTTCTCGGAGCGGGGACTTGAAGCTTTCTTT | CASSFSERGLEAFF
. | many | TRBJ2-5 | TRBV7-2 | TGTGCCAGCAGCTTCTCGGGGGAGACCCAGTACTTC | CASSFSGETQYF
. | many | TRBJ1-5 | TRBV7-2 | TGTGCCAGCAGCTCGGACGGGTACAATCAGCCCCAGCATTTT | CASSSDGYNQPQHF
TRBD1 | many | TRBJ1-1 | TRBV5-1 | TGCGCCAGCAGCTCATCGACAGGGGGGATGTACACTGAAGCTTTCTTT | CASSSSTGGMYTEAFF
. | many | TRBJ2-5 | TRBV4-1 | TGCGCCAGCAGCCAAAGCCGCGGCGAGTCCTTCCAAGAGACCCAGTACTTC | CASSQSRGESFQETQYF
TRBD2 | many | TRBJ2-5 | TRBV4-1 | TGCGCCAGCAGCAGGAAACTAGCGGGGGAGGAGACCCAGTACTTC | CASSRKLAGEETQYF
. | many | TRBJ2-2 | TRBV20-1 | TGCAGTGGGCTTGGGGCCACCGGGGAGCTGTTTTTT | CSGLGATGELFF
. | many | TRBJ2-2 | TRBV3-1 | TGTGCCAGCAGCCAAGATGTGGAGGAGGCCGGGGAGCTGTTTTTT | CASSQDVEEAGELFF
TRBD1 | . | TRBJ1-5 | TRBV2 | TGTGCCAGCAGCCGCCAGGGGGGTCAGCCCCAGCATTTT | CASSRQGGQPQHF